The T cell receptor beta chain under discussion was sequenced for a study of cytomegalovirus exposure and HLA in healthy donors. PCR primers comprised 60 Vbeta and 13 Jbeta primers. Produced via immunoSEQ multiplex PCR; TCRdb's table is partial and in-frame only. Of 85,000 to 100,000 clones listed, 77% are singletons. Unrecorded immune exposures were likely, despite nominal health at sampling. The sequence derives from a man in his forties or fifties in good health and CMV-seropositive. Sequenced sample: PBMCs.

The CDR3 DNA reads as TGTGCCAGCGCGTCCAGGGACAGGGGACCGGGCGGCTACACCTTC. Translating gives CASASRDRGPGGYTF. V gene TRBV6-5 combines with J gene TRBJ1-2; 10 positions agree with TRBD1. The V gene's germline CDR1 is MNHEY and CDR2 SVGAGI. Unmatched junction bases numbered 14, after V lost 8 bases and J lost 8 bases. The CDR3 spans 15 residues.